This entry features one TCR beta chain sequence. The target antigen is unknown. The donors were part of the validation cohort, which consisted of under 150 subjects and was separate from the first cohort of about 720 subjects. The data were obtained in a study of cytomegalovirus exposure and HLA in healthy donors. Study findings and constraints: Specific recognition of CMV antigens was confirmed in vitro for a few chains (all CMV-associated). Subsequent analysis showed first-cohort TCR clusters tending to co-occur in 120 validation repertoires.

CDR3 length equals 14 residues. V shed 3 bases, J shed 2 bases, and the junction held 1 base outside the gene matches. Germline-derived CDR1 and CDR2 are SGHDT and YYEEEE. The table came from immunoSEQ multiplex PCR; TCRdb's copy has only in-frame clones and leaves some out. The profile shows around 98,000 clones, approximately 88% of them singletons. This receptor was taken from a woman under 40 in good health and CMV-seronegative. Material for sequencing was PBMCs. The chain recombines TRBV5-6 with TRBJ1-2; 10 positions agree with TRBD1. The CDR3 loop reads CASSWGQGNYGYTF. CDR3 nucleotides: TGTGCCAGCAGCTGGGGACAGGGGAACTATGGCTACACCTTC.